The 4 T cell receptor beta chains listed next were all sequenced from one sample in a study of CD8 T cells in Susac syndrome. A quantity of 0.5 to 1 ug RNA underwent reverse transcription using random hexamers. In TCRdb, the immunoSEQ multiplex PCR reads were re-called with MiXCR into one record per CDR3 protein. The top ten clones hold 0.35% to 0.5% of a sample with roughly 67,000 distinct CDR3 sequences, 85% to 95% of them seen once. Sequenced: CD8+ T cells from PBMCs. The receptors were sampled from a human donor with multiple sclerosis.

The V gene is TRBV6-2 or TRBV6-3, the J gene TRBJ2-7; tentatively, D is TRBD1 or TRBD2 (5 bases each). The CDR3 consists of 15 residues. The ends were cut back, 3 bases at V and 5 bases at J, with 17 bases in the middle. Germline V gives CDR1 MNHEY, CDR2 SVGEGT. CDR3 protein: CASSYSDWGPDEQYF. CDR3 DNA sequence: TGTGCCAGCAGTTATTCGGATTGGGGACCTGACGAGCAGTACTTC.

The chain has TRBV30 and TRBJ2-7, with 7 bases that match TRBD2. The J segment lost 5 bases and the V segment lost 5 bases, leaving 9 bases of the junction unmatched. CDR1 and CDR2 from the germline V gene are GTSNPN and SVGIG (reference sequence). The CDR3 sequence is 13 residues long. The chain's CDR3 is CAWLGFGGDEQYF. In DNA, the CDR3 is TGTGCCTGGCTGGGTTTTGGGGGGGACGAGCAGTACTTC.

The genes are TRBV12-3 or TRBV12-4 and TRBJ1-5; D is uncertain. Trimming removed 8 bases at V and 4 bases at J, with 9 bases between. The CDR3 extends over 12 amino acids. CDR3 residues: CASVIGNQPQHF. CDR3 nucleotide sequence: TGTGCCAGCGTTATCGGGAATCAGCCCCAGCATTTT.

The chain couples TRBV2 to TRBJ2-3; D tentatively reads TRBD1 or TRBD2 (5 bases each). This CDR3 has 17 residues. Germline CDR1 is SNHLY and CDR2 is FYNNEI. V gave up 8 bases and J gave up 2 bases, with 23 bases separating them. CDR3 DNA sequence: TGTGCCAGCCGACCCGCCCTCAGGGAGACAGTCACAGATACGCAGTATTTT. Its protein is CASRPALRETVTDTQYF.